The text below deals with one TCR beta chain. This entry comes from a study of blood T cell repertoires in COVID-19. Turning to the study itself: Sample material is recorded as cDNA or gDNA derived from T cells, B-cell-depleted T cells, or PBMCs.

The V gene's germline CDR1 is LNHDA and CDR2 SQIVND (reference sequence). V was pared by 0 bases and J by 0 bases, with 6 bases between. The CDR3 sequence is 15 residues long. As processed by the authors: How many nucleated cells were present was estimated from reference gene primer amplification. The repertoire was sequenced with immunoSEQ multiplex PCR; TCRdb's copy has only in-frame clones and lacks some. V, J and clone size derive from that table, while D and trimming were established from the DNA sequence. The sample includes 270,000 or so clones, about nine tenths seen only once; the top ten take about 8.7%.

Sequences were obtained from peripheral blood. This clonotype was sampled from a man aged 35-49 years with active or convalescent COVID-19. The chain couples TRBV19 to TRBJ2-1; D possibly corresponds to TRBD2 (5 bases). CDR3 DNA sequence: TGTGCCAGTAGTATAGACGGGGACTCCTACAATGAGCAGTTCTTC. Translation: CASSIDGDSYNEQFF. Drawing the rest from reference TRBV19 and TRBJ2-1, the complete variable domain is DGGITQSPKYLFRKEGQNVTLSCEQNLNHDAMYWYRQDPGQGLRLIYYSQIVNDFQKGDIAEGYSVSREKKESFPLTVTSAQKNPTAFYLCASSIDGDSYNEQFFGPGTRLTVL.